This record concerns one TCR beta chain sequence. Losses at the gene ends were 4 bases for V and 1 base for J; bases not matched to a gene: 3. CDR1 and CDR2 from the germline V gene are SGHDT and YYEEEE. The CDR3 has 14 residues. Assay: immunoSEQ multiplex PCR; the TCRdb copy retains only in-frame clones and omits some. The sample contains about 75,000 clones, about 92% of which appear only once. Thawed unstimulated PBMCs were FACS-sorted by CD3, CD4 and CD8 into two populations. These data belong to a study of T cell clones after liver transplantation. Across the study: HCV positivity affected three of eight recipients; the rest lacked autoimmune or viral indications.

The sample here was CD4+ T cells from blood, taken before liver transplant. The source of this sequence is a human donor who received a liver transplant. The V and J genes are TRBV5-6 and TRBJ2-7; 9 bases fit TRBD1. Here the CDR3 reads CASSPGTGSYEQYF. The CDR3 DNA reads as TGTGCCAGCAGCCCCGGGACAGGGTCCTACGAGCAGTACTTC.